This record covers a single T cell receptor (beta chain). The antigen is not known. This sample stems from a study of cytomegalovirus exposure and HLA in healthy donors. Study as a whole: The 550 to 800 first-cohort repertoires and the 95 to 150 validation repertoires shared the same platform, a later analysis reported.

Germline V CDR1 and CDR2: MRHNA, SNTAGT. V shed 8 bases and J shed 5 bases, with 15 bases lying between them. The CDR3 loop spans 14 amino acids. Whole-study results and caveats: CMV antigen specificity of three CMV-associated chains was confirmed in vitro. Some TCR beta chains (roughly 160 of them) were listed as cytomegalovirus-associated.

The protocol was immunoSEQ multiplex PCR, while the TCRdb copy is restricted to in-frame clones and leaves out a portion. The repertoire holds 55,000 to 65,000 clones, over 85% seen once, with roughly 1.2% in the top ten. The receptor was derived from a young man in good health and CMV-seronegative. This chain uses TRBV6-4 with TRBJ2-2, with D possibly TRBD2 on 6 matching bases. The specimen sequenced was PBMCs. The CDR3 is CASSQAGGTGELFF. The CDR3 DNA sequence: TGTGCCAGCTCTCAGGCCGGGGGTACCGGGGAGCTGTTTTTT.